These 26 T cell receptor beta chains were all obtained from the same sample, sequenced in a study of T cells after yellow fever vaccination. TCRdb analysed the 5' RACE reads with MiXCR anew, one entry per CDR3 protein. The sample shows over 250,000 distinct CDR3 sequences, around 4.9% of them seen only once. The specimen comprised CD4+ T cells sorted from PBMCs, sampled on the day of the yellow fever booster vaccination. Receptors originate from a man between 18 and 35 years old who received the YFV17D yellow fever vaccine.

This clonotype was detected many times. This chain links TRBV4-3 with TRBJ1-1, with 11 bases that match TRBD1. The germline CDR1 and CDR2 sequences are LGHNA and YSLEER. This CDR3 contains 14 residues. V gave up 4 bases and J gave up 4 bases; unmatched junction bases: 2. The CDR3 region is CASSPDRGLTEAFF. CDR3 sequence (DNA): TGCGCCAGCAGCCCGGACAGGGGGCTCACTGAAGCTTTCTTT.

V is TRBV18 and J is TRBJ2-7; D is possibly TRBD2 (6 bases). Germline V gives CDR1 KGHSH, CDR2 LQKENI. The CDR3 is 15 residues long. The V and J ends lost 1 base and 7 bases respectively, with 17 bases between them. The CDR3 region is CASSPQEGRAGEQYV. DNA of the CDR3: TGTGCCAGCTCACCACAAGAGGGCAGGGCGGGGGAGCAGTACGTC.

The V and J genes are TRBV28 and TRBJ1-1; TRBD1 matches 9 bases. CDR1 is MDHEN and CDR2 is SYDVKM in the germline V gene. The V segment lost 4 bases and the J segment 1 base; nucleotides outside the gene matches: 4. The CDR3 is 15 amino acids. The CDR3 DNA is TGTGCCAGCAGTTCATTGACAGGGGGGAACACTGAAGCTTTCTTT. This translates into CASSSLTGGNTEAFF.

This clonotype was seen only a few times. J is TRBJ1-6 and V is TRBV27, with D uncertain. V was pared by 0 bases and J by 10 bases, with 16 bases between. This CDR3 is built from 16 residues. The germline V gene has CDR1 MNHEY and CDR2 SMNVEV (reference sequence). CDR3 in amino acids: CASSLSWAVGISPLHF. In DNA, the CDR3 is TGTGCCAGCAGTTTATCGTGGGCGGTAGGAATCTCACCCCTCCACTTT.

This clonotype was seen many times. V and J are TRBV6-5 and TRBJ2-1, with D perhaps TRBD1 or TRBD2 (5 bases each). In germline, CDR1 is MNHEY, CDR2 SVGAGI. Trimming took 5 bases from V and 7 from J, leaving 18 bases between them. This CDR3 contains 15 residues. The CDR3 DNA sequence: TGTGCCAGCAGTGCCCCCGGGACGGGTAGGAATGAGCAGTTCTTC. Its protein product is CASSAPGTGRNEQFF.

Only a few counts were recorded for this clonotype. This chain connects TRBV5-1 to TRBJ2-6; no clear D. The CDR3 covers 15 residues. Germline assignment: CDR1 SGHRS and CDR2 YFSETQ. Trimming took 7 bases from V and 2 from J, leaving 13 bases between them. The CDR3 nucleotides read TGCGCCAGCCTTCCAAACGGCCCTGGGGCCAACGTCCTGACTTTC. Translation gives CASLPNGPGANVLTF.

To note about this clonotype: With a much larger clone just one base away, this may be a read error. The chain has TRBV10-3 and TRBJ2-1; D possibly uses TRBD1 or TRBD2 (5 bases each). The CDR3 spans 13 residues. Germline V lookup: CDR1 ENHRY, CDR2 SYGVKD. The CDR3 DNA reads TGTGCCATCAGTCGGGACGGGTTTAATGAGAAGTTCTTC. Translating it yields CAISRDGFNEKFF.

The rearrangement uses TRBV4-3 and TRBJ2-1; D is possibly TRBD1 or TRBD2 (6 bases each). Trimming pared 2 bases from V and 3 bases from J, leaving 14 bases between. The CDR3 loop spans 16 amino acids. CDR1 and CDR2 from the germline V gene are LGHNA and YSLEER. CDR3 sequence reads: CASSQLAGDFYNEQFF. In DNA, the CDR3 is TGCGCCAGCAGCCAATTGGCAGGGGACTTCTACAATGAGCAGTTCTTC.

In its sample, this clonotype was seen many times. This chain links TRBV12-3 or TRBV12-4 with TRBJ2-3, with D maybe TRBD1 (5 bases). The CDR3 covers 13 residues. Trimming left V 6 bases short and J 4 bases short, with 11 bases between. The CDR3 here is CASRIGAADTQYF. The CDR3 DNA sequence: TGTGCCAGCAGGATTGGGGCCGCAGATACGCAGTATTTT.

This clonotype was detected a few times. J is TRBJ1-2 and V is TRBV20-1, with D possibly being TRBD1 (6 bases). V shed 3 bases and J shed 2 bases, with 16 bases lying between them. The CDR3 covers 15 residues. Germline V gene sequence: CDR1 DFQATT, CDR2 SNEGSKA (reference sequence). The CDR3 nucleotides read TGCAGTGCTAGGGCTGGGGGCGGTTTAAACTATGGCTACACCTTC. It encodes CSARAGGGLNYGYTF.

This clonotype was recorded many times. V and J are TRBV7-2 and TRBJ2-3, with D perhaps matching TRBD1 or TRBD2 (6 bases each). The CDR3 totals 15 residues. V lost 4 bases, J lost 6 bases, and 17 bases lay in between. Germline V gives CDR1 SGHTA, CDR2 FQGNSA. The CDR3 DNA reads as TGTGCCAGCAGCTCATTCGGGGGCGCAGCCGATACGCAGTATTTT. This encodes CASSSFGGAADTQYF.

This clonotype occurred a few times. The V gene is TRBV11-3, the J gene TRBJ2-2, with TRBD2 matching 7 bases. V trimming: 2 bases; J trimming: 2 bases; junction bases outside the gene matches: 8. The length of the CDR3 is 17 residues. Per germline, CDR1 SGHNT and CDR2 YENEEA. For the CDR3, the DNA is TGTGCCAGCAGCTTAAGTTTCGGGGGGTCTAACACCGGGGAGCTGTTTTTT. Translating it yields CASSLSFGGSNTGELFF.

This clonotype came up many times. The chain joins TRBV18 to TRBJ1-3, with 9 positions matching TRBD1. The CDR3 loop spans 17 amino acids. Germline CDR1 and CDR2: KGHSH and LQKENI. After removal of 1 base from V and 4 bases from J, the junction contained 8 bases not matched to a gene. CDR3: CASSPRGQGFIGNTIYF. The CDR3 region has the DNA TGTGCCAGCTCACCACGCGGACAGGGGTTCATCGGAAACACCATATATTTT.

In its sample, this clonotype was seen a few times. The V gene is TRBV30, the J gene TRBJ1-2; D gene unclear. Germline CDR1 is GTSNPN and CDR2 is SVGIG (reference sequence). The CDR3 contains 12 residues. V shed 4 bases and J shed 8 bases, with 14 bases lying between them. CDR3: CAWTRTSGGYTF. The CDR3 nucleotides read TGTGCCTGGACCCGGACCTCCGGAGGCTACACCTTC.

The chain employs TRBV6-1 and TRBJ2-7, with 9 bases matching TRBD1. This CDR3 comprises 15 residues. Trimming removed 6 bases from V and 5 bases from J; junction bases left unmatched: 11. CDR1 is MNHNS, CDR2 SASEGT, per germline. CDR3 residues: CASRSRGTGFHEQYF. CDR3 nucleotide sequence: TGTGCCAGCAGATCCAGAGGGACAGGGTTCCACGAGCAGTACTTC.

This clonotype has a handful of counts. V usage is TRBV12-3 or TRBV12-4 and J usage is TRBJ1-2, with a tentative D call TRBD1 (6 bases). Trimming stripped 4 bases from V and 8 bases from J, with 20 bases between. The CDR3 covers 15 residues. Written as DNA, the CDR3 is TGTGCCAGCAGTTGGGGACCGGGAACCCAGGGGGGCTACACCTTC. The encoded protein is CASSWGPGTQGGYTF.

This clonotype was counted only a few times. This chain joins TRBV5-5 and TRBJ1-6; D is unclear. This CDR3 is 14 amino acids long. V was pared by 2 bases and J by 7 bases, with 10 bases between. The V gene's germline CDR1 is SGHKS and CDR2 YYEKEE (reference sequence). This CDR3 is CASSLWGGNSPLHF. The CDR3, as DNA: TGTGCCAGCAGCTTATGGGGAGGAAATTCACCCCTCCACTTT.

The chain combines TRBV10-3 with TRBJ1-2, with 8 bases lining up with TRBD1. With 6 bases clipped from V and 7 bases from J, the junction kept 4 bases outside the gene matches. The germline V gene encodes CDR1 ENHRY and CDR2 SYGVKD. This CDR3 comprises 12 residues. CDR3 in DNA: TGTGCCATCAGGAAGGACAGGGCTGGCTACACCTTC. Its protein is CAIRKDRAGYTF.

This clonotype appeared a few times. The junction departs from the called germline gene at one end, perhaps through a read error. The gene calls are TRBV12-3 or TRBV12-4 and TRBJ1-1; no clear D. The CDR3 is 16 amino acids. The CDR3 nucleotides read TGTACCAGCAGTTTTACCGTGGGTAGGTCAAACACTGAAGCTTTCTTT. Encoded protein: CTSSFTVGRSNTEAFF.

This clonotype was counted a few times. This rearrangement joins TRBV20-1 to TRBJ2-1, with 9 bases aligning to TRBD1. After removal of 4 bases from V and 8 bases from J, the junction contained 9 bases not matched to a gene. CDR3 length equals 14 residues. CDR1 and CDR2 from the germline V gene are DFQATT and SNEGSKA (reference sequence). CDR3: CSAKPGQGLHEQFF. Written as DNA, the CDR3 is TGCAGTGCTAAGCCGGGACAGGGACTTCATGAGCAGTTCTTC.

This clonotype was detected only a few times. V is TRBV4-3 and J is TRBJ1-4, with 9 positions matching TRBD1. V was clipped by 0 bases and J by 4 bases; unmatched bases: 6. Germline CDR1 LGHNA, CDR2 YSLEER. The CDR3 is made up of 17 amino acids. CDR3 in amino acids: CASSQESLGQGNEKLFF. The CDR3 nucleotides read TGCGCCAGCAGCCAAGAAAGTCTGGGACAGGGTAATGAAAAACTGTTTTTT.

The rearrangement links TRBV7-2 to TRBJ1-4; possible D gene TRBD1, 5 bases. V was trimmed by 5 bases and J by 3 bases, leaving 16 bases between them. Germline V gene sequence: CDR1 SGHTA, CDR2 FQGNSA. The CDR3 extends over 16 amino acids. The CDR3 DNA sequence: TGTGCCAGCAGCCGTAAGGGGCAGAGCCCTAATGAAAAACTGTTTTTT. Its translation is CASSRKGQSPNEKLFF.

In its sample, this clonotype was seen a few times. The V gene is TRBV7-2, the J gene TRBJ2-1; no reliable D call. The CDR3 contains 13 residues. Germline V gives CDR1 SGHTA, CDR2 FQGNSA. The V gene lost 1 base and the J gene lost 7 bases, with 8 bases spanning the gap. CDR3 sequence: CASSLEPRNEQFF. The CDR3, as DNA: TGTGCCAGCAGCTTAGAACCTAGGAATGAGCAGTTCTTC.

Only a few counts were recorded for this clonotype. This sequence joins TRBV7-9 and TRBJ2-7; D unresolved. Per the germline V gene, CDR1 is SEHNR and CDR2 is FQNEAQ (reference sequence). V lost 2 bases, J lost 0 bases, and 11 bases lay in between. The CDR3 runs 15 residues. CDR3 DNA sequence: TGTGCCAGCAGCTTAAACAAAGCGATCTCCTACGAGCAGTACTTC. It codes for CASSLNKAISYEQYF.

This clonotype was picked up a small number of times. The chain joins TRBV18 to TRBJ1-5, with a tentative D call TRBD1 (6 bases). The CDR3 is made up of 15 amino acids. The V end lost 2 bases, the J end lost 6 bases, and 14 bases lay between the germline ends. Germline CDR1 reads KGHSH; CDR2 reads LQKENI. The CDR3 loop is CASSPVGGRGQPQHF. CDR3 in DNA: TGTGCCAGCTCACCAGTAGGGGGAAGGGGTCAGCCCCAGCATTTT.

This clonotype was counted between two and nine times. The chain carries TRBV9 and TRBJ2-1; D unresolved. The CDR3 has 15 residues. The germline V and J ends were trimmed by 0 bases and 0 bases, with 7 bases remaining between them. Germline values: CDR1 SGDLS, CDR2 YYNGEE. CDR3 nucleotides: TGTGCCAGCAGCGTAGTGGGTGGCTCCTACAATGAGCAGTTCTTC. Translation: CASSVVGGSYNEQFF.